The entry below gives a single TCR beta chain sequence along with its context. The antigen remains undetermined. A read error may produce the germline difference seen at one junction end. Via MiXCR, TCRdb re-called the PCR reads, giving one row per CDR3 protein. The repertoire holds about 640,000 distinct CDR3 sequences, with 15% to 20% as singletons. Investigators produced naive CD8 libraries from approximately 20,000 to 1,000,000 sorted cells, drawing on 10%, 30% or 50% RNA. Naive CD8 T cells were picked out by sorting for CD8+CD4-CCR7+CD45RA+. Per germline, CDR1 SNHLY and CDR2 FYNNEI. CDR3 length: 17 residues. The sample originates from a study of molecular identifiers for immune sequencing clone quantification. Study outcomes and limitations: Effector cells kept over 98% of their molecules in clones above 20 RNA copies, while naive cells kept under 1% there.

The chain is built from TRBV2 and TRBJ2-1; 13 bases match TRBD2. The source of this sequence is a human donor in good health. Some libraries in this study had Jurkat cell RNA spiked in. Sequenced: naive CD8+ T cells from blood, with Jurkat cell RNA spiked in. The sample's subset: FACS-sorted CD8+CD4-CCR7+CD45RA+ naive T cells. CDR3 amino acids: CASSDTSGRASYNGQFF. The CDR3 nucleotides are TGTGCCAGCAGTGACACTAGCGGGAGGGCCTCCTACAATGGGCAGTTCTTC.